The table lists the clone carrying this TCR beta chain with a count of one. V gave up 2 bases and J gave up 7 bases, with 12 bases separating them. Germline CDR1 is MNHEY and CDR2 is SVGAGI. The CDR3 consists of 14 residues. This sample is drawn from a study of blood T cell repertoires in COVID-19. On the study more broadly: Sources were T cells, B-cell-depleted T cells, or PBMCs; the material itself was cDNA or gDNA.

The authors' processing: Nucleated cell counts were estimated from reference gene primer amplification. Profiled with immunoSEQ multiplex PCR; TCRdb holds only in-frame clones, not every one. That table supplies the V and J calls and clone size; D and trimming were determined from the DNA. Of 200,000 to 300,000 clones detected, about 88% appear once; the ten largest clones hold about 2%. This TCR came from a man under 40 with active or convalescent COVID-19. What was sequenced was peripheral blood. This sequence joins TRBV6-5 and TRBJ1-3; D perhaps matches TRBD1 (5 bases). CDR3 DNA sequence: TGTGCCAGCAGTTACGGGGGGGTGGATAACACCATATATTTT. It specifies CASSYGGVDNTIYF.